Below, 19 T cell receptor beta chains from the same sample are listed, as sequenced in a study of technical replicates of blood from several donors. Sequencing used immunoSEQ multiplex PCR; TCRdb keeps in-frame clones, though not all of them. The sample records 55,000 to 75,000 clones, roughly 92% being singletons. The sequencing sample was made of PBMCs. The receptor set was obtained from a human donor in good health. Some clones in this sample may be carry-over from other donors' samples.

The chain uses TRBV18 and TRBJ2-2, with TRBD2 matching over 7 bases. The CDR3 consists of 15 residues. In germline, CDR1 is KGHSH, CDR2 LQKENI. V dropped 2 bases and J dropped 5; count of bases not matched to a gene: 5. The CDR3 region is CASSPATGGTGELFF. CDR3 bases: TGTGCCAGCTCACCAGCGACCGGGGGGACCGGGGAGCTGTTTTTT.

The V call is TRBV4-3, the J call TRBJ2-7; tentative D call: TRBD1 (6 bases). V was trimmed by 0 bases and J by 3 bases, leaving 15 bases between them. CDR3 length equals 16 residues. Germline CDR1 is LGHNA and CDR2 is YSLEER. The chain's CDR3 is CASSQDLIGRGYEQYF. CDR3 coding DNA: TGCGCCAGCAGCCAAGATCTTATTGGCAGGGGCTACGAGCAGTACTTC.

The chain's CDR3 is CASSGPNQPQHF. CDR3 DNA sequence: TGTGCCAGCAGTGGGCCAAATCAGCCCCAGCATTTT. The rearrangement links TRBV6-1 to TRBJ1-5; D gene unclear. Germline V gene data show CDR1 as MNHNS and CDR2 as SASEGT. The CDR3 covers 12 residues. The V and J ends lost 4 bases and 4 bases respectively, with 5 bases between them.

This chain links TRBV5-1 with TRBJ1-1; D is possibly TRBD1 (5 bases). This CDR3 region has 13 residues. Between the trimmed V and J ends, which lost 5 bases and 1 base, there was a span of 9 bases. CDR1 is SGHRS, CDR2 YFSETQ, per germline. CDR3 in DNA: TGCGCCAGCAGACAGACAGAGAACACTGAAGCTTTCTTT. Protein sequence: CASRQTENTEAFF.

The chain has TRBV5-1 and TRBJ2-5; D remains ambiguous. The CDR3 extends over 15 amino acids. The V and J ends lost 4 bases and 1 base respectively, with 14 bases between them. Germline CDR1 and CDR2: SGHRS and YFSETQ. CDR3 sequence: CASSAQVTSQETQYF. CDR3 sequence (DNA): TGCGCCAGCAGCGCTCAGGTCACATCCCAAGAGACCCAGTACTTC.

The gene calls are TRBV2 and TRBJ1-1; D not certain. The germline V and J ends were trimmed by 6 bases and 11 bases, with 19 bases remaining between them. Germline V gene data show CDR1 as SNHLY and CDR2 as FYNNEI. This CDR3 spans 13 amino acids. Here the CDR3 DNA reads TGTGCCAGCAGCATCTTGGGAGGGAAGGACGCTTTCTTT. Translation gives CASSILGGKDAFF.

The rearrangement joins TRBV2 to TRBJ2-7, with D tentatively TRBD2 (6 bases). The V gene's germline CDR1 is SNHLY and CDR2 FYNNEI. Trimming stripped 4 bases from V and 6 bases from J, with 13 bases between. The CDR3 contains 13 residues. CDR3 sequence: CASSVGPGVEQYF. The CDR3 DNA is TGTGCCAGCAGTGTGGGACCGGGAGTCGAGCAGTACTTC.

The chain is built from TRBV5-4 and TRBJ2-1; no firm D call. The CDR3 totals 14 residues. CDR1 is SGHNT and CDR2 is YYREEE in the germline V gene (reference sequence). Trimming cost V 8 bases and J 0 bases, with 12 bases left between them. In DNA form, the CDR3 reads TGTGCCAGTAGACACCAGTCCTCCTACAATGAGCAGTTCTTC. Translated, it gives CASRHQSSYNEQFF. Looking up the rest from reference TRBV5-4 and TRBJ2-1 gives the full variable domain: ETGVTQSPTHLIKTRGQQVTLRCSSQSGHNTVSWYQQALGQGPQFIFQYYREEENGRGNFPPRFSGLQFPNYSSELNVNALELDDSALYLCASRHQSSYNEQFFGPGTRLTVL.

In nucleotides, the CDR3 is TGCGCCAGTAGGGGGCGGGGATTTGGTGGAAACACCATATATTTT. It encodes CASRGRGFGGNTIYF. V is TRBV10-2 and J is TRBJ1-3; 7 bases are a match to TRBD1. CDR1 is WSHSY, CDR2 SAAADI, per germline. Trimming at V came to 9 bases and at J to 3 bases, leaving 11 bases not matched to a gene. CDR3 size: 15 residues.

The rearrangement uses TRBV7-8 and TRBJ2-5, with 7 bases matching TRBD1. The CDR3 totals 15 residues. CDR1 is SGHVS, CDR2 FQNEAQ, per germline. J was trimmed by 5 bases and V by 4 bases; bases with no gene match: 10. The CDR3 DNA reads as TGTGCCAGCAGCTATCGACAGGGTTCAGGGGAGACCCAGTACTTC. Protein product: CASSYRQGSGETQYF.

This clone was counted a single time. The rearrangement joins TRBV4-1 to TRBJ1-4; 8 bases align to TRBD1. Germline V gene sequence: CDR1 MGHRA, CDR2 YSYEKL. The CDR3 loop spans 15 amino acids. With V trimmed by 6 bases and J by 8 bases, 11 bases remained unmatched. The CDR3 coding sequence is TGCGCCAGCAGTCAGACGGACAGGGCGAGAGAAAAACTGTTTTTT. This sequence encodes CASSQTDRAREKLFF.

The V and J genes are TRBV15 and TRBJ2-2; perhaps TRBD2 as D (7 bases). Deletions cut 8 bases from V and 7 bases from J, with 17 bases between. This CDR3 region has 14 residues. CDR1 LNHNV and CDR2 YYDKDF come from the germline V gene (reference sequence). The CDR3 DNA reads TGTGCCACCCTTAGGGGGGGTTTTGGCGGGGAGCTGTTTTTT. Its translation is CATLRGGFGGELFF.

This clone was recorded only once. The sample has other DNA sequences that encode this CDR3 too. This chain connects TRBV9 to TRBJ2-1, with 12 bases lining up with TRBD2. CDR1 is SGDLS and CDR2 is YYNGEE in the germline V gene. J gave up 5 bases and V 0 bases, and 6 bases lay outside the gene matches. The CDR3 consists of 17 residues. CDR3 sequence: CASSVGLAGGKDNEQFF. CDR3 sequence (DNA): TGTGCCAGCAGCGTAGGCCTAGCGGGAGGGAAGGACAATGAGCAGTTCTTC. Full variable domain (outside the CDR3, taken from reference TRBV9 and TRBJ2-1): DSGVTQTPKHLITATGQRVTLRCSPRSGDLSVYWYQQSLDQGLQFLIQYYNGEERAKGNILERFSAQQFPDLHSELNLSSLELGDSALYFCASSVGLAGGKDNEQFFGPGTRLTVL.

The chain couples TRBV10-3 to TRBJ1-2, with a possible D match to TRBD1 (5 bases). The CDR3 runs 13 residues. Trimming shortened V by 3 bases and J by 5 bases, and 10 bases separated the two germline ends. Germline V gene lookup returns CDR1 ENHRY and CDR2 SYGVKD. The CDR3 loop reads CAISDREVYGYTF. The CDR3 DNA is TGTGCCATCAGTGACAGGGAAGTTTATGGCTACACCTTC.

This sequence joins TRBV27 and TRBJ2-7; TRBD1 aligns across 7 bases. V lost 6 bases to trimming and J lost 2 bases; unmatched junction nucleotides: 4. The CDR3 is 13 residues long. Germline CDR1 MNHEY, CDR2 SMNVEV (reference sequence). CDR3 residues: CASRKTGPYEQYF. The CDR3 coding sequence is TGTGCCAGCAGGAAGACAGGGCCCTACGAGCAGTACTTC.

V and J are TRBV5-6 and TRBJ2-7; 12 bases line up with TRBD2. The CDR3 extends over 17 amino acids. Germline V CDR1 and CDR2: SGHDT, YYEEEE. J lost 2 bases, V lost 0 bases, and 6 bases had no gene match. The CDR3, as DNA: TGTGCCAGCAGCTTGGGTCTAGCGGGAGGGAGACCCTACGAGCAGTACTTC. This gives the protein CASSLGLAGGRPYEQYF.

The genes are TRBV6-1 and TRBJ2-7; TRBD2 matches 11 bases. The CDR3 has 15 residues. CDR1 is MNHNS and CDR2 is SASEGT in the germline V gene. V lost 4 bases to trimming and J lost 1 base; unmatched junction nucleotides: 3. CDR3 region: CASSATSGGSYEQYF. In nucleotides, the CDR3 is TGTGCCAGCAGTGCAACTAGCGGGGGTTCCTACGAGCAGTACTTC.

The rearrangement joins TRBV9 to TRBJ1-2; D gene unclear. Trimming cost V 4 bases and J 7 bases, with 23 bases left between them. Germline V gene sequence: CDR1 SGDLS, CDR2 YYNGEE. The CDR3 contains 16 residues. CDR3 DNA: TGTGCCAGCAGCCCCAGACGGCTCGGGGAAGTAGCTGGCTACACCTTC. Translated: CASSPRRLGEVAGYTF.

This clone has just a few counts. V usage is TRBV2 and J usage is TRBJ1-2, with a possible D match to TRBD1 (5 bases). V was pared by 7 bases and J by 6 bases, with 18 bases between. There are 14 residues in the CDR3. Germline values: CDR1 SNHLY, CDR2 FYNNEI. In DNA, the CDR3 is TGTGCCAGCACAGCTGTCGGGGGGAGGCATGGCTACACCTTC. Translating gives CASTAVGGRHGYTF.